The 29 T cell receptor beta chains below were found in one sample sequenced in a study of T cells in Graves' hyperthyroidism and ophthalmopathy. The investigators amplified TCR beta CDR3 regions from RNA transcripts. HTBI primers were the set used in a first-round RT-PCR of the TCR CDR3. TCRdb independently ran MiXCR on the multiplex PCR reads; one entry per CDR3 protein. Seen here are about 550,000 distinct CDR3 sequences, roughly 20% observed once, and the top ten hold less than 30%. Sequencing was carried out using blood. The receptors originated from a man aged 18-30 years with Graves' hyperthyroidism.

The chain uses TRBV25-1 and TRBJ2-6; perhaps D is TRBD1 or TRBD2 (6 bases each). V was trimmed by 3 bases and J by 0 bases, leaving 15 bases between them. CDR3 size: 18 residues. Germline CDR1 and CDR2: MGHDK and SYGVNS. CDR3 coding DNA: TGTGCCAGCAGTGATTCGGGGGACAAAATCTCTGGGGCCAACGTCCTGACTTTC. Translating gives CASSDSGDKISGANVLTF.

This clonotype was seen ten or more times. CDR3 amino acids: CASRRDETQYF. The CDR3 coding sequence is TGTGCCAGCAGACGGGATGAGACCCAGTACTTC. The chain joins TRBV12-3 or TRBV12-4 to TRBJ2-5, with D maybe TRBD2 (5 bases). The CDR3 runs to 11 residues. Trimming cost V 6 bases and J 5 bases, with 7 bases left between them.

The chain joins TRBV5-6 to TRBJ1-6; 7 nucleotides line up with TRBD1. Trimming removed 4 bases from V and 11 bases from J; junction bases left unmatched: 12. The CDR3 contains 15 residues. From germline, CDR1 is SGHDT and CDR2 YYEEEE. DNA for the CDR3: TGTGCCAGCAGCGTACAGGGGTTATGGAATCCACCCCTCCACTTT. Protein sequence: CASSVQGLWNPPLHF.

The CDR3 protein is CATSEGPVEETQYF. The CDR3 DNA is TGTGCCACCAGTGAGGGTCCCGTCGAAGAGACCCAGTACTTC. The chain is built from TRBV24-1 and TRBJ2-5; D unresolved. The CDR3 is made up of 14 amino acids. Per germline, CDR1 KGHDR and CDR2 SFDVKD. The V end was cut by 4 bases, the J end by 3 bases, with 11 bases between.

A few counts support this clonotype. The chain uses TRBV4-1 and TRBJ1-1; the D gene is possibly TRBD1 (5 bases). The CDR3 has 15 amino acids. Germline-derived CDR1 and CDR2 are MGHRA and YSYEKL. The V and J ends lost 4 bases and 4 bases respectively, with 16 bases between them. CDR3 in amino acids: CASSPWGLSGTEAFF. The CDR3 coding sequence is TGCGCCAGCAGCCCGTGGGGACTATCGGGCACTGAAGCTTTCTTT.

The J gene is TRBJ2-5, the V gene TRBV5-1; maybe TRBD1 (6 bases). CDR1 SGHRS and CDR2 YFSETQ come from the germline V gene. Trimming left V 2 bases short and J 2 bases short, with 16 bases between. CDR3 length: 16 residues. The CDR3 DNA reads TGCGCCAGCAGCTTCCAGACAGGTGCGGCTCAAGAGACCCAGTACTTC. This sequence encodes CASSFQTGAAQETQYF.

Notes on this clonotype: Compared with germline, one end of the junction differs, possibly owing to a read error. This chain joins TRBV7-6 and TRBJ2-5; 7 positions agree with TRBD1. The length of the CDR3 is 13 residues. The germline gives CDR1 SGHVS, CDR2 FNYEAQ. The DNA of the CDR3 is TGTGCCAGCAGCCCCACAGGGGTAGAGGCCCAGTACTTC. Translation gives CASSPTGVEAQYF. Full variable domain (missing parts from reference TRBV7-6 and TRBJ2-5): GAGVSQSPRYKVTKRGQDVALRCDPISGHVSLYWYRQALGQGPEFLTYFNYEAQQDKSGLPNDRFSAERPEGSISTLTIQRTEQRDSAMYRCASSPTGVEAQYFGPGTRLLVL.

The table lists this clonotype with many counts. This rearrangement joins TRBV6-4 to TRBJ2-2; D is possibly TRBD1 (5 bases). Trimming removed 5 bases from V and 0 bases from J, with 16 bases in between. The CDR3 runs to 17 residues. Germline lookup yields CDR1 MRHNA and CDR2 SNTAGT. The CDR3 sequence is CASSTQTEPSNTGELFF. DNA for the CDR3: TGTGCCAGCAGTACTCAGACAGAACCCTCGAACACCGGGGAGCTGTTTTTT.

The rearrangement links TRBV12-3 or TRBV12-4 to TRBJ1-1; 7 bases are shared with TRBD1. The CDR3 has 14 amino acids. V shed 6 bases and J 0 bases; nucleotides not matched to a gene: 4. The CDR3 is CASRNRGLNTEAFF. CDR3 nucleotides: TGTGCCAGCAGGAACAGGGGTTTGAACACTGAAGCTTTCTTT.

This clonotype was seen more than once but under ten times. J is TRBJ2-7 and V is TRBV28; D is possibly TRBD1 (6 bases). This CDR3 spans 15 amino acids. V gave up 3 bases and J gave up 4 bases, with 16 bases separating them. CDR1 and CDR2 (germline): MDHEN, SYDVKM. CDR3 protein: CASSFFDRPTYEQYF. As DNA, the CDR3 is TGTGCCAGCAGTTTTTTTGACAGGCCAACTTACGAGCAGTACTTC.

The CDR3 DNA sequence: TGTGCCAGCAGTCCCTCGGGACTAACGCGAGCTGGCTACACCTTC. Translated, it gives CASSPSGLTRAGYTF. The rearrangement links TRBV28 to TRBJ1-2; a weak D match, TRBD1 (5 bases). Germline V gene lookup returns CDR1 MDHEN and CDR2 SYDVKM. This CDR3 is built from 15 residues. V was pared by 5 bases and J by 7 bases, with 20 bases between.

Many counts were recorded for this clonotype. V and J are TRBV2 and TRBJ2-2; D remains ambiguous. Trimming stripped 7 bases from V and 5 bases from J, with 11 bases between. Germline assignment: CDR1 SNHLY and CDR2 FYNNEI. This CDR3 is 13 amino acids long. The CDR3 is CASMGIGTGELFF. For the CDR3, the DNA is TGTGCCAGCATGGGTATAGGGACCGGGGAGCTGTTTTTT.

The table lists this clonotype with many counts. The chain carries TRBV12-5 and TRBJ1-1; D unclear. Trimming cost V 5 bases and J 5 bases, with 15 bases left between them. Germline-derived CDR1 and CDR2 are LGHNT and FRNRAP. This CDR3 has 14 amino acids. The CDR3 bases are TGTGCTAGTGGTGCCTCGTTAGGGAGAACTGAAGCTTTCTTT. It is translated as CASGASLGRTEAFF.

For this clonotype: This may stem from a read error, because a much larger clone lies one nucleotide away. The CDR3 loop is CSVEVRDWGYGYSF. CDR3 nucleotide sequence: TGCAGCGTTGAAGTCAGGGATTGGGGCTATGGCTACAGCTTC. The chain combines TRBV29-1 with TRBJ1-2; tentative D call: TRBD1 (5 bases). Germline V lookup: CDR1 SQVTM, CDR2 ANQGSEA. This CDR3 has 14 residues.

This clonotype appeared many times. The genes are TRBV30 and TRBJ1-1, with D possibly TRBD1 on 5 matching bases. V lost 2 bases to trimming and J lost 5 bases, with 12 bases between them. The germline gives CDR1 GTSNPN, CDR2 SVGIG (reference sequence). CDR3 length equals 13 residues. CDR3 sequence reads: CAWSMGGRTEAFF. CDR3 coding DNA: TGTGCCTGGAGTATGGGGGGAAGGACTGAAGCTTTCTTT.

This clonotype was seen ten or more times. V usage is TRBV9 and J usage is TRBJ1-2; D possibly corresponds to TRBD1 (5 bases). Trimming left V 0 bases short and J 7 bases short, with 13 bases between. The CDR3 is 14 residues long. The V gene's germline CDR1 is SGDLS and CDR2 YYNGEE. This CDR3 is CASSVDWGQAGYTF. The CDR3 bases are TGTGCCAGCAGCGTAGACTGGGGCCAGGCTGGCTACACCTTC.

In the case of this clonotype: A much larger clone lies a single base off, so this may be a read error. CDR3 DNA: TGTTCCAGCAGCGTAGGGTCAGGGACTGAAGCTTTCTTT. Its translation is CSSSVGSGTEAFF. This chain joins TRBV9 and TRBJ1-1; TRBD1 might be the D (5 bases). This CDR3 spans 13 amino acids. Germline assignment: CDR1 SGDLS and CDR2 YYNGEE.

V and J are TRBV7-8 and TRBJ1-6; tentatively, D is TRBD1 (5 bases). Germline CDR1 SGHVS, CDR2 FQNEAQ. The CDR3 has 15 amino acids. Trimming stripped 0 bases from V and 11 bases from J, with 14 bases between. The CDR3 here is CASSLAGQGYAPLHF. Here the CDR3 DNA reads TGTGCCAGCAGCTTAGCGGGGCAGGGCTATGCACCCCTCCACTTT.

This clonotype has ten or more counts. The chain carries TRBV19 and TRBJ2-2; D remains ambiguous. The V end was cut by 7 bases, the J end by 4 bases, with 19 bases between. CDR3 size: 16 residues. Germline lookup yields CDR1 LNHDA and CDR2 SQIVND (reference sequence). The CDR3 bases are TGTGCCAGTATAGGGCAAGGATTGTCCCGCACCGGGGAGCTGTTTTTT. It encodes CASIGQGLSRTGELFF.

This chain connects TRBV19 to TRBJ1-1; TRBD1 might be the D (5 bases). The CDR3 consists of 15 residues. From germline, CDR1 is LNHDA and CDR2 SQIVND (reference sequence). The V end lost 4 bases, the J end lost 1 base, and 13 bases lay between the germline ends. The CDR3 is CASSRSGGWNTEAFF. The CDR3 nucleotides are TGTGCCAGTAGTAGGTCTGGGGGATGGAACACTGAAGCTTTCTTT.

Regarding this clonotype: This could be a read error, since a much larger clone is one nucleotide away. The J gene is TRBJ1-5, the V gene TRBV28, with D maybe TRBD1 (5 bases). Germline V gives CDR1 MDHEN, CDR2 SYDVKM. The CDR3 consists of 16 residues. The CDR3 region has the DNA TGTGCCAGCAGTTTAAACGCGGGGCTGGGCAATCAGCCCAAGCATTTT. The encoded protein is CASSLNAGLGNQPKHF.

Many counts were recorded for this clonotype. The rearrangement links TRBV6-2 or TRBV6-3 to TRBJ2-7, with D uncertain. In germline, CDR1 is MNHEY, CDR2 SVGEGT. CDR3 length equals 13 residues. Trimming stripped 1 base from V and 3 bases from J, with 7 bases between. The CDR3 loop is CASSYFTDYEQYF. The CDR3 DNA reads TGTGCCAGCAGTTACTTTACAGACTACGAGCAGTACTTC.

This clonotype was counted many times. The J gene is TRBJ1-2, the V gene TRBV30, with a weak D call TRBD1 (5 bases). Per the germline V gene, CDR1 is GTSNPN and CDR2 is SVGIG (reference sequence). Between the trimmed V and J ends, which lost 6 bases and 3 bases, there was a span of 11 bases. The CDR3 is made up of 12 amino acids. As DNA, the CDR3 is TGTGCCTGCCGGGGACGGGACTATGGCTACACCTTC. It specifies CACRGRDYGYTF.

The V call is TRBV28, the J call TRBJ1-2; D unclear. The CDR3 totals 15 residues. Germline CDR1 and CDR2: MDHEN and SYDVKM. Trimming cost V 1 base and J 2 bases, with 11 bases left between them. The CDR3 region has the DNA TGTGCCAGCAGTTTATACTTATCCACGAACTATGGCTACACCTTC. It is translated as CASSLYLSTNYGYTF.

This clonotype was picked up a small number of times. The chain has TRBV11-1 and TRBJ2-5; 9 positions agree with TRBD1. This CDR3 has 16 residues. Trimming cost V 3 bases and J 1 base; bases outside gene matches: 6. Germline CDR1 is SGHAT and CDR2 is FQDESV (reference sequence). CDR3 nucleotide sequence: TGTGCCAGCAGCTTGGGACAGGGAGGTCCCCAAGAGACCCAGTACTTC. Protein: CASSLGQGGPQETQYF.

This sequence joins TRBV28 and TRBJ1-5; D is undetermined. Germline CDR1 reads MDHEN; CDR2 reads SYDVKM. The CDR3 is 14 amino acids. Trimming cost V 3 bases and J 6 bases, with 12 bases left between them. The CDR3 nucleotides read TGTGCCAGCAGTTTGAGGACCCTTGGTCAGCCCCAGCATTTT. Residues: CASSLRTLGQPQHF.

This clonotype was seen ten or more times. The gene calls are TRBV15 and TRBJ2-7; D might be TRBD1 (5 bases). Germline loops: CDR1 LNHNV, CDR2 YYDKDF (reference sequence). There are 14 residues in the CDR3. V lost 4 bases and J lost 2, with 12 bases in between. For the CDR3, the DNA is TGTGCCACCAGCATCACCAGGGTTACCTACGAGCAGTACTTC. Translated, it gives CATSITRVTYEQYF.

This chain joins TRBV2 and TRBJ1-5, with 12 bases aligning to TRBD1. The CDR3 loop spans 21 amino acids. The trim removed 4 bases at V and 2 bases at J, leaving 18 bases unmatched. Germline V gene data show CDR1 as SNHLY and CDR2 as FYNNEI. The CDR3, as DNA: TGTGCCAGCAGTGTAAAACCGTCCCCGGGACAGGGGGCAATCGGCAATCAGCCCCAGCATTTT. Amino acid sequence: CASSVKPSPGQGAIGNQPQHF.

The sample holds many counts of this clonotype. The chain links TRBV20-1 to TRBJ2-7; TRBD1 matches at 8 bases. The V and J ends lost 3 bases and 3 bases, in that order; junction bases with no gene match: 10. Germline loops: CDR1 DFQATT, CDR2 SNEGSKA (reference sequence). This CDR3 has 15 residues. CDR3 DNA sequence: TGCAGTGCTAGGGGAACGGGACAGGACCTCTACGAGCAGTACTTC. This gives the protein CSARGTGQDLYEQYF.